This TCR beta chain comes out of a study of CD8 T cells in Susac syndrome. An amount of RNA that ranged from about 0.45 to 1 ug was reverse transcribed with random hexamers. With immunoSEQ multiplex PCR, TCR beta CDR3 was amplified across 54 Vbeta and 13 Jbeta. TCRdb analysed the immunoSEQ multiplex PCR reads with MiXCR anew, one entry per CDR3 protein. The data show 160,000 or so distinct CDR3 sequences, with about 94% seen just once and over 0.2% held by the top ten. J gave up 7 bases and V 0 bases, and 7 bases lay outside the gene matches. Germline V lookup: CDR1 DFQATT, CDR2 SNEGSKA (reference sequence). The CDR3 length is 16 residues. High-throughput TCR beta sequencing covered peripheral CD8+ and CD4+ T cells. The study used treatment-naive patients who had stable or active relapsing-remitting disease as multiple sclerosis controls. General study points: The study admitted that it had a relatively small number of individuals in its TCR sequencing and HLA analysis.

Concerning this clonotype: The antigen is undetermined.

This TCR was sampled from a human donor with multiple sclerosis. The chain uses TRBV20-1 and TRBJ2-1, with 12 bases fitting TRBD2. Input material: CD8+ T cells from PBMCs. The chain's CDR3 is CSARDPSGGAVNEQFF. The CDR3 DNA reads TGCAGTGCTAGAGATCCTAGCGGGGGGGCTGTGAATGAGCAGTTCTTC.